Listed below are T cell receptor beta chains from one sample, sequenced in a study of Graves' ophthalmopathy and Graves' hyperthyroidism. MiXCR, applied by TCRdb to the multiplex PCR reads, yields one record per CDR3 protein. The sample carries about 160,000 distinct CDR3 sequences, less than 45% recorded once. Sequenced input: peripheral blood. These receptor sequences come from a woman aged 40 to 49 with Graves' ophthalmopathy. CDR3s include the opening cysteine and the closing phenylalanine or tryptophan. The order of the fields is clone size, D gene, J gene, CDR3 length, V gene, CDR3 DNA, CDR3 protein. A D gene is named only where the DNA matches it firmly. Rows give clone size only sometimes, using once, few, many, or a class for an expanded clone.

many | TRBD1 | TRBJ2-7 | 15 | TRBV25-1 | TGTGCCAGCAGTGAATGGGACAGTCTCTCCTACGAGCAGTACTTC | CASSEWDSLSYEQYF
. | . | TRBJ1-2 | 14 | TRBV6-5 | TGTGCCAGCAGTTACGACTTGGGGGACGGAGGCTACACCTTC | CASSYDLGDGGYTF
many | TRBD1 | TRBJ1-6 | 16 | TRBV29-1 | TGCAGCGGAGATCGACAGGGGAGCTCCTATAATTCACCCCTCCACTTT | CSGDRQGSSYNSPLHF
. | . | TRBJ2-7 | 13 | TRBV6-2/TRBV6-3 | TGTGCCAGCGCGCTCCGGGACGGGTACGAGCAGTACTTC | CASALRDGYEQYF
. | . | TRBJ2-7 | 11 | TRBV6-1 | TGTGCCAGCCTCACAGGGAGCGAGCAGTACTTC | CASLTGSEQYF
many | TRBD1 | TRBJ2-7 | 14 | TRBV30 | TGTGCCTGGAAACTAGGGACAGGGATCTACGAGCAGTACTTC | CAWKLGTGIYEQYF
many | . | TRBJ2-2 | 14 | TRBV5-6 | TGTGCCAGCAGCTTGATTCAAGGCCCCGGGGAGCTGTTTTTT | CASSLIQGPGELFF
. | TRBD1 | TRBJ2-7 | 14 | TRBV10-3 | TGTGCCACGGAAAATAGACAGGGATTCTACGAGCAGTACTTC | CATENRQGFYEQYF
. | . | TRBJ2-6 | 14 | TRBV2 | TGTGCCAGCAGTGAAGGGAATGGGGCCAACGTCCTGACTTTC | CASSEGNGANVLTF
many | TRBD1 | TRBJ1-1 | 16 | TRBV5-1 | TGCGCCAGCAGCTTGACCGCAGGGGGTGGGAACACTGAAGCTTTCTTT | CASSLTAGGGNTEAFF
many | . | TRBJ1-2 | 15 | TRBV12-3/TRBV12-4 | TGTGCCAGCAGTTTTGGGAGCAGGGGAAACTATGGCTACACCTTC | CASSFGSRGNYGYTF
many | TRBD1 | TRBJ2-7 | 12 | TRBV29-1 | TGCAGCGTTGACGGACAGGCCTACGAGCAGTACTTC | CSVDGQAYEQYF
. | . | TRBJ2-2 | 14 | TRBV6-2/TRBV6-3 | TGTGCCAGCAGTAGGGCCGGGAACACCGGGGAGCTGTTTTTT | CASSRAGNTGELFF
many | . | TRBJ1-1 | 15 | TRBV5-1 | TGCGCCAGCAGCGCTTTTGAGGGGGTGAGCACTGAAGCTTTCTTT | CASSAFEGVSTEAFF
many | TRBD2 | TRBJ2-7 | 15 | TRBV7-2 | TGTGCCAGCAGCATCGGGGGGGGGTTCGACTACGAGCAGTACTTC | CASSIGGGFDYEQYF
. | TRBD1 | TRBJ1-6 | 16 | TRBV30 | TGTGCCTGGAGATCAGGGGGATGGACGAAGAATTCACCCCTCCACTTT | CAWRSGGWTKNSPLHF
. | . | TRBJ2-7 | 12 | TRBV29-1 | TGCAGCGTTGGCGGTGTTCTGGACGAGCAGTACTTC | CSVGGVLDEQYF